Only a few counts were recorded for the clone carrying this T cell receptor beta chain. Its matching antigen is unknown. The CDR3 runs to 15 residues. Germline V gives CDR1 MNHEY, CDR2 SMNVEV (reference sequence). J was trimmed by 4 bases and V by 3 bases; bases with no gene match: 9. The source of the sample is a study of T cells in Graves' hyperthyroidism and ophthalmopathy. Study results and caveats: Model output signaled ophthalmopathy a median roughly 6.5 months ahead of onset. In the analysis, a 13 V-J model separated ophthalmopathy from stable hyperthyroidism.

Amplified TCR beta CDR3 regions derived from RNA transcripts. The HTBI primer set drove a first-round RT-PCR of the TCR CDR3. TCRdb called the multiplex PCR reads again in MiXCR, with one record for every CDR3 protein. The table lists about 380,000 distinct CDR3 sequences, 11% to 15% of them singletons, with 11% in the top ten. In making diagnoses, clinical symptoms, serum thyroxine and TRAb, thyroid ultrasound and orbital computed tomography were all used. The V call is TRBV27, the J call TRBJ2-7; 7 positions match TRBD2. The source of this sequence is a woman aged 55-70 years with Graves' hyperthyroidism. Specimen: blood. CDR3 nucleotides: TGTGCCAGCAGTTTTGGGGCGGGAGCGATGTACGAGCAGTACTTC. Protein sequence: CASSFGAGAMYEQYF.